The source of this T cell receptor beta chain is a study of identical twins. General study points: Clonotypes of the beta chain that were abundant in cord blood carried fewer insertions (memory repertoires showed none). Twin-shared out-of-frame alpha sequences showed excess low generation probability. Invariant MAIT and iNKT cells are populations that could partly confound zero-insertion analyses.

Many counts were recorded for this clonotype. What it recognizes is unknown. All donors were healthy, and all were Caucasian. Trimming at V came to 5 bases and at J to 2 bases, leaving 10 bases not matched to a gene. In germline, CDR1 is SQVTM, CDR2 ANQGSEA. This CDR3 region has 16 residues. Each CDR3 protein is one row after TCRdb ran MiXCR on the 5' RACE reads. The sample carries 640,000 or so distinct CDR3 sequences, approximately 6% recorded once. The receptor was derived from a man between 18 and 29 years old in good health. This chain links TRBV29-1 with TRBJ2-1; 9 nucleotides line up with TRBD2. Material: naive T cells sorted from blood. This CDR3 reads CSVQGLGTSTYNEQFF. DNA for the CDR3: TGCAGCGTTCAGGGCCTCGGGACTAGCACCTACAATGAGCAGTTCTTC.